The T cell receptor beta chain described here comes from a study of cytomegalovirus exposure and HLA in healthy donors. Both 60 Vbeta primers and 13 Jbeta primers went into the PCR. TCRdb's table, derived via immunoSEQ multiplex PCR, lists solely in-frame clones and lacks some. The table includes around 150,000 clones, roughly 76% detected once. The study's findings and limits: CMV serostatus was the only immune exposure information that was available.

This clone was found a few times. Its cognate antigen is unknown. The V end lost 6 bases, the J end lost 3 bases, and 9 bases lay between the germline ends. Germline-derived CDR1 and CDR2 are ENHRY and SYGVKD. This CDR3 has 13 residues. The specimen sequenced was PBMCs. This sequence was found in a young man in good health and CMV-seronegative. The chain links TRBV10-3 to TRBJ1-5; D gene uncertain. CDR3 region: CAIRRETNQPQHF. CDR3 sequence (DNA): TGTGCCATCAGGAGAGAAACCAATCAGCCCCAGCATTTT.